Listed below are T cell receptor beta chains from one sample, sequenced in a study of blood T cell repertoires in COVID-19. TCRdb's copy holds only in-frame clones and misses some; the assay was immunoSEQ multiplex PCR. The data contain more than 200,000 clones, over 75% of them singletons. The sample consisted of peripheral blood. These receptors were obtained from a middle-aged woman who had recovered from COVID-19. CDR3s include the opening cysteine and the closing phenylalanine or tryptophan. Fields, in order: clone size, J gene, D gene, V gene, CDR3 DNA, CDR3 protein. D genes are given only for firm matches. Where a row states a size, it is once, few, many or the class of an expanded clone; other rows omit it.

clone_size: NA
j_call: TRBJ2-5
d_call: TRBD1
v_call: TRBV6-5
cdr3_nt: TGTGCCAGCCGCCGGGACAGGGGGCGGGAGACCCAGTACTTC
cdr3_aa: CASRRDRGRETQYF

clone_size: few
j_call: TRBJ2-7
d_call: NA
v_call: TRBV5-4
cdr3_nt: TGTGCCAGCAGCTTGGACAGGAGCTACGAGCAGTACTTC
cdr3_aa: CASSLDRSYEQYF

clone_size: NA
j_call: TRBJ2-3
d_call: NA
v_call: TRBV4-2
cdr3_nt: TGTGCCAGCAGCCAAGATCTAGGAACAGATACGCAGTATTTT
cdr3_aa: CASSQDLGTDTQYF

clone_size: NA
j_call: TRBJ1-4
d_call: TRBD1
v_call: TRBV7-9
cdr3_nt: TGTGCCAGCAGCTTAGGGACAGGGAATGAAAAACTGTTTTTT
cdr3_aa: CASSLGTGNEKLFF

clone_size: NA
j_call: TRBJ2-1
d_call: NA
v_call: TRBV6-2/TRBV6-3
cdr3_nt: TGTGCCAGCAGCCCCCGGGGAGAAGTCCGCAATGAGCAGTTCTTC
cdr3_aa: CASSPRGEVRNEQFF

clone_size: NA
j_call: TRBJ1-2
d_call: NA
v_call: TRBV9
cdr3_nt: TGTGCCAGCAGCTCCCTAGGGAGCCACTATGGCTACACCTTC
cdr3_aa: CASSSLGSHYGYTF

clone_size: NA
j_call: TRBJ2-5
d_call: NA
v_call: TRBV27
cdr3_nt: TGTGCCAGCAGTTTACAGTGGTCTAGGGGAAAAGAGACCCAGTACTTC
cdr3_aa: CASSLQWSRGKETQYF

clone_size: NA
j_call: TRBJ2-7
d_call: TRBD2
v_call: TRBV27
cdr3_nt: TGTGCGGCGGGGGAGATACACGAGCAGTACTTC
cdr3_aa: CAAGEIHEQYF

clone_size: NA
j_call: TRBJ2-2
d_call: TRBD2
v_call: TRBV7-2
cdr3_nt: TGTGCCAGCACCTTCAGCGGGGGGGTGAACACCGGGGAGCTGTTTTTT
cdr3_aa: CASTFSGGVNTGELFF

clone_size: NA
j_call: TRBJ2-1
d_call: NA
v_call: TRBV7-2
cdr3_nt: TGTGCCAGCAGCCCCCTGCGGAATGAGCAGTTCTTC
cdr3_aa: CASSPLRNEQFF

clone_size: NA
j_call: TRBJ2-5
d_call: NA
v_call: TRBV7-2
cdr3_nt: TGTGCCAGCAGCTTCATGGAGACCCAGTACTTC
cdr3_aa: CASSFMETQYF

clone_size: NA
j_call: TRBJ2-1
d_call: NA
v_call: TRBV6-5
cdr3_nt: TGTGCCAGCAGTTACTCCCTAGCTGGTGAGCAGTTCTTC
cdr3_aa: CASSYSLAGEQFF

clone_size: NA
j_call: TRBJ2-3
d_call: NA
v_call: TRBV28
cdr3_nt: TGTGCCAGCAGTTTTATCGCGGAAATAGATACGCAGTATTTT
cdr3_aa: CASSFIAEIDTQYF

clone_size: NA
j_call: TRBJ2-7
d_call: TRBD2
v_call: TRBV2
cdr3_nt: TGTGCCAGCCTAGCGGGGGGGCTCGACGAGCAGTACTTC
cdr3_aa: CASLAGGLDEQYF

clone_size: NA
j_call: TRBJ1-2
d_call: TRBD1
v_call: TRBV19
cdr3_nt: TGTGCCAGTACGACAGGGGGCTTTTACTATGGCTACACCTTC
cdr3_aa: CASTTGGFYYGYTF

clone_size: once
j_call: TRBJ2-1
d_call: TRBD2
v_call: TRBV9
cdr3_nt: TGTGCCAGCAGCGTAGTCCCTAGCGGGACCTCCAATGAGCAGTTCTTC
cdr3_aa: CASSVVPSGTSNEQFF

clone_size: NA
j_call: TRBJ2-7
d_call: NA
v_call: TRBV11-2
cdr3_nt: TGTGCCAGCAGCTTATTAATTTCCCCCCCGGGAAACGAGCAGTACTTC
cdr3_aa: CASSLLISPPGNEQYF

clone_size: NA
j_call: TRBJ1-2
d_call: NA
v_call: TRBV27
cdr3_nt: TGTGCCAGCAGTAAGGGGCAGCTACTTATGGGCTACACCTTC
cdr3_aa: CASSKGQLLMGYTF

clone_size: NA
j_call: TRBJ1-4
d_call: NA
v_call: TRBV5-4
cdr3_nt: TGTGCCAGCAGCTTAGCAGGGGCTGAAAAACTGTTTTTT
cdr3_aa: CASSLAGAEKLFF

clone_size: NA
j_call: TRBJ2-3
d_call: TRBD2
v_call: TRBV3-1/TRBV3-2
cdr3_nt: TGTGCCAGCAGCCGCCGACTAGCGGGAGATACGCAGTATTTT
cdr3_aa: CASSRRLAGDTQYF

clone_size: NA
j_call: TRBJ1-6
d_call: NA
v_call: TRBV4-3
cdr3_nt: TGCGCCAGCAGCCACCTAGGGCAGGGCGCATATAATTCACCCCTCCACTTT
cdr3_aa: CASSHLGQGAYNSPLHF

clone_size: NA
j_call: TRBJ1-5
d_call: NA
v_call: TRBV7-8
cdr3_nt: TGTGCCAGCAGCGCTGGGGCGGGAATCAATCAGCCCCAGCATTTT
cdr3_aa: CASSAGAGINQPQHF

clone_size: NA
j_call: TRBJ2-5
d_call: TRBD2
v_call: TRBV5-6
cdr3_nt: TGTGCCAGCAGCCTAGGACTAGCCCAAGAGACCCAGTACTTC
cdr3_aa: CASSLGLAQETQYF

clone_size: NA
j_call: TRBJ2-7
d_call: TRBD2
v_call: TRBV6-2/TRBV6-3
cdr3_nt: TGTGCCAGCAGTTACTCGTCTAGCGGGGGCCTCTCCTACGAGCAGTACTTC
cdr3_aa: CASSYSSSGGLSYEQYF

clone_size: NA
j_call: TRBJ2-2
d_call: TRBD2
v_call: TRBV4-2
cdr3_nt: TGTGCCAGCAGCCGGGCTAGCGGGACCGGGGAGCTGTTTTTT
cdr3_aa: CASSRASGTGELFF

clone_size: NA
j_call: TRBJ2-1
d_call: TRBD2
v_call: TRBV11-1
cdr3_nt: TGTGCCAGCAGTTCCACTGGCGGGAGGAGCAATGAGCAGTTCTTC
cdr3_aa: CASSSTGGRSNEQFF